A selection of T cell receptor beta chains follows, all from one sample in a study of patients and donors after allogeneic stem cell transplantation. TCRdb processed the RT-PCR reads anew with MiXCR; each CDR3 protein has one entry. The sample gives hundreds of thousands of distinct CDR3 sequences, approximately 16% of which show up once; around 7.2% is in the top ten. The sequenced material came from blood, either unsorted or a sorted T cell fraction (not recorded which). The receptors shown here come from a human donor who was either an allogeneic HSCT recipient or a stem cell or donor lymphocyte infusion donor (not recorded which). It is not recorded whose cells these are; they may come from a transplant donor. The conserved cysteine and the conserved F or W are not part of the CDR3 here.

V,length,CDR3
TRBV2,11,ASSEWGSTEAF
TRBV20-1,9,SASPSDEQF
TRBV5-1,12,ASSKGQGKETQY
TRBV11-2,12,ASSLVQGRNEQF
TRBV3-1,14,ASSRLQLGGTDTQY
TRBV7-9,12,ASSGGDRVYEQY
TRBV5-1,17,ASSLQLAGGPSSYNEQF
TRBV7-3,14,ASSYRGQGNYNEQF
TRBV24-1,13,ATSEASGLTGELF
TRBV19,14,ASSYFSGNSNQPQH